This TCR beta chain was documented in a study of CD8+ T cells in alopecia areata. Turning to the study itself: At a dose of 5 to 10 mg twice daily, oral tofacitinib was given to treated patients.

Germline V gene data show CDR1 as SGHDT and CDR2 as YYEEEE. Trimming cost V 4 bases and J 1 base, with 11 bases left between them. This CDR3 has 15 residues. Isolated RNA was reverse transcribed into cDNA used as the sequencing template. Only in-frame clones appear in the TCRdb table, and some are missing; sequencing was by immunoSEQ multiplex PCR. The table includes about 120,000 clones, 30% to 40% detected once. Concerning this clone: Its antigen is undetermined.

The study's findings and limits: Higher clonality than in normal scalp was seen in lesional scalp, especially alopecia totalis/universalis. Scalp samples also yield sequences from resident alphabeta T cells of normal skin.

The source material was CD4+ T cells sorted from blood. The chain carries TRBV5-6 and TRBJ2-2; a weak D match, TRBD2 (5 bases). This sequence was found in a human donor with alopecia areata. CDR3 coding DNA: TGTGCCAGCAGCCGTGGACTTGGGAACACCGGGGAGCTGTTTTTT. Translation: CASSRGLGNTGELFF.